Shown below are 32 T cell receptor beta chains from a single sample sequenced in a study of CD8+ T cells in alopecia areata. RNA, once extracted, was reverse transcribed into cDNA for use as the sequencing template. Data came from immunoSEQ multiplex PCR; TCRdb stores just in-frame clones and leaves some out. This table holds 200,000 or so clones, 40% to 45% found once. Indicated treatment: oral pan-JAK inhibitor, 5-10 mg twice daily. Sequencing was performed on CD4+ T cells sorted from blood, taken at approximately week 36, from a patient treated with tofacitinib. The receptors here all came from a human donor with alopecia areata.

The rearrangement uses TRBV11-1 and TRBJ2-7; no clear D. Germline CDR1 SGHAT, CDR2 FQDESV (reference sequence). The CDR3 spans 14 residues. V lost 0 bases, J lost 4 bases, and 10 bases lay in between. The CDR3, as DNA: TGTGCCAGCAGCTTAGCGGGTACAGCGTACGAGCAGTACTTC. It translates to CASSLAGTAYEQYF.

The chain links TRBV11-2 to TRBJ2-2, with TRBD2 identical over 7 bases. Germline assignment: CDR1 SGHAT and CDR2 FQNNGV. This CDR3 has 16 amino acids. Trimming removed 1 base from V and 3 bases from J; junction bases left unmatched: 5. The CDR3, as DNA: TGTGCCAGCAGCTTAGCTCGACTAGCCGACACCGGGGAGCTGTTTTTT. Translating gives CASSLARLADTGELFF.

The genes are TRBV4-3 and TRBJ2-3, with D unclear. The germline V gene has CDR1 LGHNA and CDR2 YSLEER. The CDR3 is 13 amino acids. Trimming cost V 2 bases and J 4 bases, with 7 bases left between them. The CDR3 DNA reads TGCGCCAGCAGCCAACTTATTTCAGATACGCAGTATTTT. This translates into CASSQLISDTQYF.

V and J are TRBV29-1 and TRBJ2-1, with TRBD1 matching over 10 bases. Trimming at V came to 6 bases and at J to 3 bases, leaving 5 bases not matched to a gene. The CDR3 extends over 14 amino acids. CDR1 and CDR2 (germline): SQVTM, ANQGSEA. Here the CDR3 DNA reads TGCAGCGTGTCGACAGGGGGCCTCTACAATGAGCAGTTCTTC. Its translation is CSVSTGGLYNEQFF.

This clone turned up a few times. CDR3 amino acids: CSVEETRLSQETQYF. The CDR3 DNA reads as TGCAGCGTTGAAGAAACGCGGCTATCTCAAGAGACCCAGTACTTC. The chain links TRBV29-1 to TRBJ2-5; no reliable D call. CDR1 SQVTM and CDR2 ANQGSEA come from the germline V gene. This CDR3 region has 15 residues. V was clipped by 0 bases and J by 2 bases, with 13 bases between them. Together with reference TRBV29-1 and TRBJ2-5, the CDR3 gives the full variable domain: SAVISQKPSRDICQRGTSLTIQCQVDSQVTMMFWYRQQPGQSLTLIATANQGSEATYESGFVIDKFPISRPNLTFSTLTVSNMSPEDSSIYLCSVEETRLSQETQYFGPGTRLLVL.

This clone was detected ten times or more. V gene TRBV28 combines with J gene TRBJ1-1, with D perhaps TRBD1 (5 bases). Germline values: CDR1 MDHEN, CDR2 SYDVKM. The CDR3 consists of 14 residues. Trimming removed 4 bases from V and 4 bases from J, with 13 bases in between. CDR3 DNA: TGTGCCAGCAGTTCAAACGGAGGGGTCACTGAAGCTTTCTTT. Encoded protein: CASSSNGGVTEAFF. Filled out from reference TRBV28 and TRBJ1-1, the complete variable domain reads DVKVTQSSRYLVKRTGEKVFLECVQDMDHENMFWYRQDPGLGLRLIYFSYDVKMKEKGDIPEGYSVSREKKERFSLILESASTNQTSMYLCASSSNGGVTEAFFGQGTRLTVV.

This clone was recorded a few times. The chain is built from TRBV29-1 and TRBJ2-3; no clear D gene. Trimming removed 7 bases at V and 6 bases at J, with 11 bases between. CDR1 is SQVTM, CDR2 ANQGSEA, per germline. This CDR3 has 11 residues. The CDR3 here is CSATFGDTQYF. CDR3 coding DNA: TGCAGCGCCACGTTTGGGGATACGCAGTATTTT.

The genes are TRBV11-2 and TRBJ2-7, with D unresolved. Germline assignment: CDR1 SGHAT and CDR2 FQNNGV. The CDR3 sequence is 11 residues long. Between the trimmed V and J ends, which lost 2 bases and 3 bases, there was a span of 2 bases. The DNA of the CDR3 is TGTGCCAGCAGCTTACACTACGAGCAGTACTTC. Residues: CASSLHYEQYF. Full variable domain (outside the CDR3, taken from reference TRBV11-2 and TRBJ2-7): EAGVAQSPRYKIIEKRQSVAFWCNPISGHATLYWYQQILGQGPKLLIQFQNNGVVDDSQLPKDRFSAERLKGVDSTLKIQPAKLEDSAVYLCASSLHYEQYFGPGTRLTVT.

The chain joins TRBV5-1 to TRBJ1-2; 9 bases are shared with TRBD1. The germline CDR1 and CDR2 sequences are SGHRS and YFSETQ. The CDR3 is made up of 15 amino acids. With V trimmed by 4 bases and J by 3 bases, 7 bases remained unmatched. CDR3 nucleotide sequence: TGCGCCAGCAGCGGAACAGGGGGCTTTGACTATGGCTACACCTTC. Translating gives CASSGTGGFDYGYTF.

The chain combines TRBV18 with TRBJ2-7; 8 nucleotides agree with TRBD1. The CDR3 covers 15 residues. After removal of 2 bases from V and 5 bases from J, the junction contained 8 bases not matched to a gene. The V gene's germline CDR1 is KGHSH and CDR2 LQKENI. This CDR3 reads CASSPFPAGGNEQYF. The CDR3 DNA reads TGTGCCAGCTCACCATTCCCGGCAGGGGGCAACGAGCAGTACTTC.

This sequence joins TRBV5-4 and TRBJ1-2; 7 bases match TRBD1. After removal of 5 bases from V and 5 bases from J, the junction contained 6 bases not matched to a gene. The CDR3 totals 13 residues. The V gene's germline CDR1 is SGHNT and CDR2 YYREEE (reference sequence). This CDR3 is CASSRDRAYGYTF. For the CDR3, the DNA is TGTGCCAGCAGTCGCGACAGGGCATATGGCTACACCTTC.

This sequence joins TRBV6-1 and TRBJ1-1; D is unclear. The ends were cut back, 10 bases at V and 1 base at J, with 13 bases in the middle. The CDR3 loop spans 13 amino acids. Germline CDR1 is MNHNS and CDR2 is SASEGT. The CDR3 bases are TGTGCCACCGCCCCTGGGCCGAACACTGAAGCTTTCTTT. This codes for CATAPGPNTEAFF.

This clone was observed a few times. The CDR3 bases are TGCAGCGTCCTACCACGTAGCGGGAGGGGGACCGGGGAGCTGTTTTTT. Translation gives CSVLPRSGRGTGELFF. The chain combines TRBV29-1 with TRBJ2-2, with TRBD2 matching 11 bases. The CDR3 spans 16 residues. Trimming took 6 bases from V and 5 from J; bases not matched to a gene: 11. Germline V lookup: CDR1 SQVTM, CDR2 ANQGSEA.

The rearrangement joins TRBV25-1 to TRBJ2-2, with unresolved D. Trimming stripped 4 bases from V and 5 bases from J, with 5 bases between. The CDR3 covers 12 residues. Per the germline V gene, CDR1 is MGHDK and CDR2 is SYGVNS. CDR3 DNA: TGTGCCAGCAGTGGCTGGACCGGGGAGCTGTTTTTT. Residues: CASSGWTGELFF. The variable domain in full, with the rest retrieved from reference TRBV25-1 and TRBJ2-2, is EADIYQTPRYLVIGTGKKITLECSQTMGHDKMYWYQQDPGMELHLIHYSYGVNSTEKGDLSSESTVSRIRTEHFPLTLESARPSHTSQYLCASSGWTGELFFGEGSRLTVL.

The gene calls are TRBV18 and TRBJ1-2, with D uncertain. This CDR3 contains 14 residues. Germline V gives CDR1 KGHSH, CDR2 LQKENI. Trimming stripped 3 bases from V and 3 bases from J, with 11 bases between. CDR3 loop: CASSPGGEHYGYTF. CDR3 in DNA: TGTGCCAGCTCACCGGGCGGGGAGCACTATGGCTACACCTTC.

The chain is built from TRBV30 and TRBJ2-2, with TRBD2 matching over 12 bases. The CDR3 sequence is 15 residues long. Germline V gene sequence: CDR1 GTSNPN, CDR2 SVGIG (reference sequence). After removal of 6 bases from V and 5 bases from J, the junction contained 7 bases not matched to a gene. The CDR3 protein is CACPGLAGRTGELFF. The DNA of the CDR3 is TGTGCCTGCCCGGGACTAGCGGGCCGAACCGGGGAGCTGTTTTTT.

This sequence joins TRBV9 and TRBJ2-1; D call uncertain. The CDR3 has 15 amino acids. Germline values: CDR1 SGDLS, CDR2 YYNGEE. Trimming removed 3 bases from V and 10 bases from J, with 20 bases in between. CDR3 in amino acids: CASSEWAYQSQEQFF. CDR3 nucleotide sequence: TGTGCCAGCAGCGAATGGGCGTACCAATCACAGGAGCAGTTCTTC.

The V gene is TRBV30, the J gene TRBJ1-1; D remains unclear. Trimming pared 7 bases from V and 0 bases from J, leaving 12 bases between. Germline CDR1 reads GTSNPN; CDR2 reads SVGIG (reference sequence). The CDR3 is 13 amino acids. This CDR3 reads CASSSQLNTEAFF. The CDR3 DNA reads TGTGCCTCCAGTTCACAGTTGAACACTGAAGCTTTCTTT.

The genes are TRBV5-1 and TRBJ1-5; D gene unclear. The CDR3 sequence is 13 residues long. Germline V lookup: CDR1 SGHRS, CDR2 YFSETQ. V shed 3 bases and J shed 3 bases, with 7 bases lying between them. CDR3: CASSSGDNQPQHF. Here the CDR3 DNA reads TGCGCCAGCAGCTCAGGAGACAATCAGCCCCAGCATTTT.

This clone was recorded a few times. The rearrangement uses TRBV30 and TRBJ2-5; weak D call: TRBD1 (5 bases). CDR1 and CDR2 (germline): GTSNPN, SVGIG (reference sequence). V was trimmed by 3 bases and J by 0 bases, leaving 17 bases between them. This CDR3 has 16 residues. CDR3 region: CAWSDRQRTYQETQYF. CDR3 in DNA: TGTGCCTGGAGCGACCGACAGAGAACGTACCAAGAGACCCAGTACTTC.

V is TRBV6-1 and J is TRBJ2-7; 8 nucleotides agree with TRBD1. The CDR3 consists of 16 residues. Per germline, CDR1 MNHNS and CDR2 SASEGT. V gave up 2 bases and J gave up 2 bases; unmatched junction bases: 8. CDR3 amino acids: CASSERDRSQPYEQYF. The CDR3 DNA is TGTGCCAGCAGTGAACGGGACAGGTCCCAACCCTACGAGCAGTACTTC.

The chain has TRBV2 and TRBJ2-3; D is possibly TRBD2 (7 bases). Per germline, CDR1 SNHLY and CDR2 FYNNEI. The CDR3 sequence is 13 residues long. Between the trimmed V and J ends, which lost 8 bases and 9 bases, there was a span of 18 bases. The CDR3 nucleotides are TGTGCCAGCGAAAGCGGGGACACGAAGACGCAGTATTTT. Translated, it gives CASESGDTKTQYF.

Here the CDR3 reads CASSLAGDRETQYF. Here the CDR3 DNA reads TGCGCCAGCAGCTTGGCGGGGGACAGAGAGACCCAGTACTTC. The V call is TRBV5-1, the J call TRBJ2-5; a weak D match, TRBD1 (7 bases). V lost 0 bases and J lost 4, with 10 bases in between. Per germline, CDR1 SGHRS and CDR2 YFSETQ. This CDR3 has 14 residues. Full variable domain (remainder filled in from reference TRBV5-1 and TRBJ2-5): KAGVTQTPRYLIKTRGQQVTLSCSPISGHRSVSWYQQTPGQGLQFLFEYFSETQRNKGNFPGRFSGRQFSNSRSEMNVSTLELGDSALYLCASSLAGDRETQYFGPGTRLLVL.

This clone has more than one count but fewer than ten. V gene TRBV29-1 combines with J gene TRBJ2-1; no clear D gene. Per the germline V gene, CDR1 is SQVTM and CDR2 is ANQGSEA. The CDR3 totals 15 residues. The germline V and J ends were trimmed by 5 bases and 3 bases, with 17 bases remaining between them. CDR3 sequence (DNA): TGCAGCGTTCGCGCGGCCTTACCAAACTACAATGAGCAGTTCTTC. It yields the protein CSVRAALPNYNEQFF.

This clone was recorded once. Distinct nucleotide sequences in the sample also encode this CDR3. The V gene is TRBV18, the J gene TRBJ1-1; 9 positions match TRBD1. The CDR3 sequence is 13 residues long. Germline lookup yields CDR1 KGHSH and CDR2 LQKENI. V lost 3 bases and J lost 4; bases outside the gene matches: 0. CDR3 protein: CASSPDRGTEAFF. CDR3 sequence (DNA): TGTGCCAGCTCACCGGACAGGGGCACTGAAGCTTTCTTT.

Comments on this clone: At the DNA level, this CDR3 is encoded by other sequences in the same sample as well. The rearrangement uses TRBV9 and TRBJ2-2; 15 bases are a match to TRBD2. Germline trimming cut 2 bases from V and 4 bases from J; bases unmatched to any gene: 6. Germline V gene lookup returns CDR1 SGDLS and CDR2 YYNGEE. This CDR3 region has 18 residues. In nucleotides, the CDR3 is TGTGCCAGCAGCGTCGGACTAGCGGGAGGGCCGTTCACCGGGGAGCTGTTTTTT. Its protein is CASSVGLAGGPFTGELFF.

The table lists this clone with a few counts. This chain joins TRBV5-1 and TRBJ2-1; no clear D. The germline V gene encodes CDR1 SGHRS and CDR2 YFSETQ. V lost 2 bases to trimming and J lost 0 bases, with 9 bases between them. The length of the CDR3 is 15 residues. Here the CDR3 reads CASSFRPSSYNEQFF. For the CDR3, the DNA is TGCGCCAGCAGCTTTAGGCCAAGCTCCTACAATGAGCAGTTCTTC.

This chain connects TRBV4-2 to TRBJ2-3, with a possible D match to TRBD2 (6 bases). Germline CDR1 is LGHNA and CDR2 is YNFKEQ. With 1 base removed from V and 1 base from J, the gap between germline ends came to 15 bases. This CDR3 has 17 amino acids. The CDR3 is CASSQVATRGRTDTQYF. CDR3 coding DNA: TGTGCCAGCAGCCAAGTCGCGACTAGGGGACGCACAGATACGCAGTATTTT.

This sequence joins TRBV7-2 and TRBJ2-7; 7 bases are a match to TRBD2. The trim removed 4 bases at V and 1 base at J, leaving 10 bases unmatched. The CDR3 is 16 amino acids. CDR1 and CDR2 from the germline V gene are SGHTA and FQGNSA. The CDR3 protein is CASSSAGGSKSYEQYF. CDR3 sequence (DNA): TGTGCCAGCAGCTCAGCGGGCGGGAGTAAATCCTACGAGCAGTACTTC.

The chain is built from TRBV28 and TRBJ1-2, with TRBD1 identical over 10 bases. The CDR3 is 15 residues long. Germline V gene lookup returns CDR1 MDHEN and CDR2 SYDVKM. Unmatched junction bases numbered 8, after V lost 3 bases and J lost 7 bases. In DNA form, the CDR3 reads TGTGCCAGCAGTTTGCCAGACAGGGGGCGTAGTGGCTACACCTTC. Translating it yields CASSLPDRGRSGYTF.

This clone was counted at least ten times. The chain joins TRBV28 to TRBJ2-3; 7 nucleotides line up with TRBD2. CDR1 is MDHEN, CDR2 SYDVKM, per germline. This CDR3 region has 14 residues. Losses at the gene ends were 11 bases for V and 2 bases for J; bases not matched to a gene: 10. The CDR3 reads CALRGGTTTDTQYF. The CDR3 DNA sequence: TGTGCCCTGAGGGGAGGGACTACCACAGATACGCAGTATTTT. Based on the CDR3 plus reference TRBV28 and TRBJ2-3, the full variable domain is DVKVTQSSRYLVKRTGEKVFLECVQDMDHENMFWYRQDPGLGLRLIYFSYDVKMKEKGDIPEGYSVSREKKERFSLILESASTNQTSMYLCALRGGTTTDTQYFGPGTRLTVL.

This clone was seen a few times. This chain uses TRBV6-1 with TRBJ2-1; possible D gene TRBD2, 6 bases. Germline V lookup: CDR1 MNHNS, CDR2 SASEGT. This CDR3 comprises 11 residues. The V and J ends lost 2 bases and 12 bases respectively, with 8 bases between them. The CDR3 loop reads CASSEWRGQFF. CDR3 nucleotides: TGTGCCAGCAGTGAATGGAGGGGGCAGTTCTTC.